These T cell receptor beta chains were read from a single sample in a study of vaccination effects on CD4 cells after COVID-19. Antigens for these TCRs are unknown. The data were produced by immunoSEQ multiplex PCR, yet TCRdb's version contains in-frame clones alone and is incomplete. The sample holds about 29,000 clones, roughly 74% seen once. This specimen consisted of CD4+ T cells from PBMCs cultured with HCoV-OC43 spike peptides, obtained after COVID-19 vaccination. The receptor source for this set is a human donor who received a COVID-19 vaccine. The CDR3 runs from the conserved cysteine through the conserved F or W. D genes are given only for firm matches. The size entry is marked missing in some rows and otherwise reads once, few, many or a size class.

J,size,V,D,length,CDR3,DNA
TRBJ2-3,NA,TRBV5-8,NA,16,CASSFRGARSTDTQYF,TGTGCCAGCAGCTTCCGAGGGGCCAGGAGCACAGATACGCAGTATTTT
TRBJ2-1,NA,TRBV2,TRBD2,14,CASRETSGRNEQFF,TGTGCCAGCAGGGAAACTAGCGGGCGCAATGAGCAGTTCTTC
TRBJ2-7,NA,TRBV24-1,NA,15,CATRAQGFKPYEQYF,TGTGCCACCAGGGCCCAGGGTTTCAAGCCCTACGAGCAGTACTTC
TRBJ2-7,NA,TRBV6-2/TRBV6-3,NA,12,CASSYSIREQYF,TGTGCCAGCAGTTACTCGATACGCGAGCAGTACTTC
TRBJ2-1,NA,TRBV24-1,NA,12,CATRGAYNEQFF,TGTGCCACCAGAGGGGCCTACAATGAGCAGTTCTTC
TRBJ1-6,NA,TRBV6-5,TRBD1,14,CASTPGQGNSPLHF,TGTGCCAGCACCCCGGGACAGGGGAATTCACCCCTCCACTTT
TRBJ1-6,NA,TRBV5-1,TRBD1,18,CASSFTGTGWADNSPLHF,TGCGCCAGCAGCTTTACCGGGACAGGGTGGGCGGATAATTCACCCCTCCACTTT
TRBJ1-1,NA,TRBV5-4,TRBD1,15,CASSQGGEMNTEAFF,TGTGCCAGCAGCCAGGGGGGTGAAATGAACACTGAAGCTTTCTTT
TRBJ1-1,once,TRBV4-1,NA,16,CASSQVGGGRNTEAFF,TGCGCCAGCAGCCAAGTGGGGGGTGGCCGGAACACTGAAGCTTTCTTT
TRBJ2-3,NA,TRBV5-1,NA,14,CASAVGDLTDTQYF,TGCGCCAGCGCAGTGGGGGATCTCACAGATACGCAGTATTTT
TRBJ1-1,NA,TRBV16,NA,13,CASSQFFGTEAFF,TGTGCCAGCAGCCAATTTTTCGGAACTGAAGCTTTCTTT
TRBJ2-1,NA,TRBV11-1,NA,13,CASSFPPGHEQFF,TGTGCCAGCAGCTTCCCCCCCGGCCATGAGCAGTTCTTC
TRBJ2-3,medium-sized,TRBV10-2,TRBD2,15,CASSLAGVLADTQYF,TGCGCCAGCAGTCTAGCGGGAGTCCTCGCAGATACGCAGTATTTT
TRBJ2-7,NA,TRBV5-1,TRBD2,15,CASSSTSGRLDEQYF,TGCGCCAGCAGTTCGACTAGCGGGAGGTTGGACGAGCAGTACTTC
TRBJ2-1,few,TRBV6-5,NA,14,CASSRRGGFGEQFF,TGTGCCAGCAGTAGAAGGGGGGGGTTCGGTGAGCAGTTCTTC
TRBJ1-5,NA,TRBV5-1,TRBD1,13,CASSPRGDQPQHF,TGCGCCAGCAGCCCCAGGGGGGATCAGCCCCAGCATTTT
TRBJ2-1,NA,TRBV5-1,NA,15,CASSLAPTDGGRQFF,TGCGCCAGCAGCTTGGCCCCGACTGACGGGGGACGGCAGTTCTTC
TRBJ1-4,NA,TRBV7-9,NA,15,CASSSWVGDNEKLFF,TGTGCCAGCAGCTCATGGGTGGGAGACAATGAAAAACTGTTTTTT
TRBJ1-3,NA,TRBV28,NA,13,CASSLFGGNTIYF,TGTGCCAGCAGTTTGTTCGGCGGAAACACCATATATTTT
TRBJ1-4,NA,TRBV15,TRBD1,15,CATSSRTGVNEKLFF,TGTGCCACCAGCAGCCGCACAGGGGTTAATGAAAAACTGTTTTTT
TRBJ1-6,medium-sized,TRBV2,NA,15,CASSEVRGWNSPLHF,TGTGCCAGCAGTGAAGTCAGGGGATGGAATTCACCCCTCCACTTT
TRBJ1-1,NA,TRBV6-5,TRBD1,12,CAVGQLNTEAFF,TGTGCCGTGGGACAGTTGAACACTGAAGCTTTCTTT